These 8 T cell receptor beta chains were all obtained from the same sample, sequenced in a study of cytomegalovirus exposure and HLA in healthy donors. The PCR was carried out with 60 Vbeta primers and 13 Jbeta primers. The data were produced by immunoSEQ multiplex PCR, yet TCRdb's version contains in-frame clones alone and is incomplete. The data hold 120,000 to 150,000 clones, with 80% to 85% observed a single time. Sequencing was carried out using PBMCs. These receptors were taken from a female donor in good health and CMV-seronegative.

CDR3 coding DNA: TGTGCCAGCAGGGGCTCAGGGACAGGCGGGCACGAGCAGTACTTC. As protein: CASRGSGTGGHEQYF. This chain links TRBV28 with TRBJ2-7, with 8 bases fitting TRBD1. The CDR3 length is 15 residues. Trimming at V came to 6 bases and at J to 5 bases, leaving 12 bases not matched to a gene. CDR1 is MDHEN, CDR2 SYDVKM, per germline.

J is TRBJ1-1 and V is TRBV11-2, with a weak D call TRBD1 (6 bases). Trimming stripped 4 bases from V and 3 bases from J, with 12 bases between. In germline, CDR1 is SGHAT, CDR2 FQNNGV. This CDR3 is built from 14 residues. The CDR3 DNA reads TGTGCCAGCAGCTCCACAGGGTCCGACACTGAAGCTTTCTTT. Translated: CASSSTGSDTEAFF.

The CDR3 DNA reads TGCGCCAGCAGCTTGGACAGGGGGCGGTTGTGGACTGAAGCTTTCTTT. This gives the protein CASSLDRGRLWTEAFF. The rearrangement uses TRBV5-1 and TRBJ1-1, with 9 bases fitting TRBD1. J gave up 5 bases and V 0 bases, and 8 bases lay outside the gene matches. Per germline, CDR1 SGHRS and CDR2 YFSETQ. The CDR3 sequence is 16 residues long.

The rearrangement links TRBV6-5 to TRBJ2-1, with 8 bases lining up with TRBD2. Germline loops: CDR1 MNHEY, CDR2 SVGAGI. The junction had 1 base not matched to a gene; V was cut back by 4 bases and J by 2 bases. This CDR3 is 14 amino acids long. The CDR3 region has the DNA TGTGCCAGCAGTTTACTAGCGGCCTACAATGAGCAGTTCTTC. Protein product: CASSLLAAYNEQFF.

The chain uses TRBV2 and TRBJ2-3, with 7 bases that match TRBD2. CDR1 is SNHLY, CDR2 FYNNEI, per germline. The CDR3 sequence is 18 residues long. Germline trimming cut 3 bases from V and 0 bases from J; bases unmatched to any gene: 12. The CDR3 loop is CASSELTSFPSSTDTQYF. CDR3 nucleotide sequence: TGTGCCAGCAGTGAGCTGACTAGCTTCCCTTCTAGCACAGATACGCAGTATTTT.

DNA of the CDR3: TGTGCCACCAGCCACATGCTTTGGGACAGGGTGTTCCCCAGCTCTGGGGCCAACGTCCTGACTTTC. This translates into CATSHMLWDRVFPSSGANVLTF. The J gene is TRBJ2-6, the V gene TRBV15; 9 bases are shared with TRBD1. CDR3 length: 22 residues. With 5 bases clipped from V and 0 bases from J, the junction kept 20 bases outside the gene matches. From germline, CDR1 is LNHNV and CDR2 YYDKDF (reference sequence).

The rearrangement joins TRBV11-3 to TRBJ2-7; 10 positions agree with TRBD2. The CDR3 spans 14 residues. The germline V gene has CDR1 SGHNT and CDR2 YENEEA. J was trimmed by 7 bases and V by 5 bases; bases with no gene match: 8. CDR3 in DNA: TGTGCCAGCAGCGACTCTAGCGGGAGTAATGAGCAGTACTTC. Its translation is CASSDSSGSNEQYF.

The gene calls are TRBV6-5 and TRBJ1-1, with D possibly being TRBD1 (6 bases). Germline assignment: CDR1 MNHEY and CDR2 SVGAGI. The CDR3 spans 16 residues. Trimming cost V 0 bases and J 3 bases, with 14 bases left between them. The CDR3 spells CASSYSRGSGYTEAFF. CDR3 DNA: TGTGCCAGCAGTTACTCGAGGGGGTCAGGGTACACTGAAGCTTTCTTT.